Presented here are 10 T cell receptor beta chains from one specimen sequenced in a study of cytotoxic CD8 clonotypes in ibrutinib-treated CLL. Data came from immunoSEQ multiplex PCR; TCRdb stores just in-frame clones and leaves some out. The sample lists 150,000 to 200,000 clones, about 84% seen once, with 3.5% to 5.5% in the top ten. The sequences come from PBMCs, collected after 24 months of ibrutinib treatment. These TCRs come from a human donor with chronic lymphocytic leukemia.

The rearrangement links TRBV7-2 to TRBJ2-3; D may be TRBD1 (5 bases). V was cut by 5 bases and J by 2 bases, with 11 bases left in between. Germline V gene sequence: CDR1 SGHTA, CDR2 FQGNSA. CDR3 length equals 14 residues. The CDR3 protein is CASSPDTHTDTQYF. The CDR3, as DNA: TGTGCCAGCAGCCCGGACACCCACACAGATACGCAGTATTTT.

V and J are TRBV9 and TRBJ2-5; 8 nucleotides agree with TRBD2. J gave up 1 base and V 4 bases, and 9 bases lay outside the gene matches. This CDR3 has 16 residues. Germline V lookup: CDR1 SGDLS, CDR2 YYNGEE. CDR3 coding DNA: TGTGCCAGCAGCTCCGAAGGACTAGCCCTCCAAGAGACCCAGTACTTC. As protein: CASSSEGLALQETQYF.

This clone appeared a few times. The genes are TRBV10-2 and TRBJ1-2; TRBD1 aligns across 8 bases. Germline V gene data show CDR1 as WSHSY and CDR2 as SAAADI. The CDR3 is made up of 13 amino acids. J gave up 1 base and V 6 bases, and 1 base lay outside the gene matches. The CDR3 region is CASRDRGNYGYTF. The CDR3 DNA reads as TGCGCCAGCAGAGACAGGGGTAACTATGGCTACACCTTC.

The V call is TRBV6-5, the J call TRBJ1-4; no definite D call. Germline-derived CDR1 and CDR2 are MNHEY and SVGAGI. Trimming pared 6 bases from V and 0 bases from J, leaving 5 bases between. The CDR3 covers 13 residues. In nucleotides, the CDR3 is TGTGCCAGCAGGTGGTCAACTAATGAAAAACTGTTTTTT. This translates into CASRWSTNEKLFF.

This clone has a handful of counts. The chain carries TRBV29-1 and TRBJ1-2, with unresolved D. With 7 bases removed from V and 1 base from J, the gap between germline ends came to 13 bases. Germline V gives CDR1 SQVTM, CDR2 ANQGSEA. The CDR3 totals 13 residues. CDR3 amino acids: CSAPGDNNYGYTF. The CDR3 bases are TGCAGCGCGCCGGGAGACAATAACTATGGCTACACCTTC.

The rearrangement links TRBV4-1 to TRBJ1-1; D gene ambiguous. Trimming cost V 1 base and J 4 bases, with 10 bases left between them. This CDR3 spans 14 amino acids. Germline V gene sequence: CDR1 MGHRA, CDR2 YSYEKL. In nucleotides, the CDR3 is TGCGCCAGCAGCCAAGTCGGGGAAGCCACTGAAGCTTTCTTT. This translates into CASSQVGEATEAFF.

The rearrangement joins TRBV30 to TRBJ2-4; tentatively, D is TRBD1 (5 bases). V lost 2 bases and J 0 bases, leaving 11 bases between the germline ends. Germline values: CDR1 GTSNPN, CDR2 SVGIG (reference sequence). The CDR3 totals 15 residues. CDR3 residues: CAWSIPGLAKNIQYF. For the CDR3, the DNA is TGTGCCTGGAGTATTCCAGGGCTAGCCAAAAACATTCAGTACTTC.

The rearrangement joins TRBV13 to TRBJ2-1; 12 nucleotides agree with TRBD2. Losses at the gene ends were 5 bases for V and 0 bases for J; bases not matched to a gene: 8. Looked up from germline, CDR1 is PRHDT and CDR2 is FYEKMQ (reference sequence). This CDR3 has 18 residues. CDR3 region: CASSRGLAGLLSYNEQFF. The CDR3 DNA reads TGTGCCAGCAGCCGCGGACTAGCGGGACTTCTCTCCTACAATGAGCAGTTCTTC.

V and J are TRBV29-1 and TRBJ2-4; D perhaps matches TRBD2 (5 bases). Trimming removed 6 bases at V and 2 bases at J, with 20 bases between. Germline V gene lookup returns CDR1 SQVTM and CDR2 ANQGSEA. This CDR3 comprises 16 residues. This CDR3 is CSVSPTVTSTKNIQYF. The CDR3 nucleotides are TGCAGCGTATCTCCCACAGTCACTAGTACCAAAAACATTCAGTACTTC.

The chain links TRBV4-3 to TRBJ2-7; TRBD1 matches 7 bases. This CDR3 contains 14 residues. V shed 6 bases, J shed 4 bases, and the junction held 9 bases outside the gene matches. Looked up from germline, CDR1 is LGHNA and CDR2 is YSLEER. The chain's CDR3 is CASSSTGQLYEQYF. DNA for the CDR3: TGCGCCAGCAGTTCGACGGGACAGCTATACGAGCAGTACTTC.